This T cell receptor (beta chain) was recovered during a study of OX40 agonist ivuxolimab in advanced cancers. The wider study: Ivuxolimab is a fully human IgG2 antibody that activates OX40 (CD134). Patients receiving dose escalation had hepatocellular carcinoma, melanoma, renal cell or head and neck cancer.

Study-wide results and limits: Blood T cells, both CD4+ and CD8+, expanded clonally by week 6 at 0.1 to 3.0 mg/kg.

Clones were sequenced by immunoSEQ multiplex PCR, and TCRdb holds only the in-frame ones, with some missing. The table records around 72,000 clones, 88% of them present only once. To note about this clone: No antigen is known for it.

The CDR3 covers 12 residues. V was trimmed by 5 bases and J by 4 bases, leaving 9 bases between them. The germline V gene has CDR1 SGHRS and CDR2 YFSETQ. This rearrangement joins TRBV5-1 to TRBJ1-2, with D tentatively TRBD1 (5 bases). Specimen: CD4+ or CD8+ T cells sorted from blood, collected in a trial of the OX40 agonist ivuxolimab. The origin of this receptor is an adult with an advanced solid tumor such as melanoma, head and neck, liver or kidney cancer. Here the CDR3 DNA reads TGCGCCAGCAGACCCGACAGCTATGGCTACACCTTC. This translates into CASRPDSYGYTF.